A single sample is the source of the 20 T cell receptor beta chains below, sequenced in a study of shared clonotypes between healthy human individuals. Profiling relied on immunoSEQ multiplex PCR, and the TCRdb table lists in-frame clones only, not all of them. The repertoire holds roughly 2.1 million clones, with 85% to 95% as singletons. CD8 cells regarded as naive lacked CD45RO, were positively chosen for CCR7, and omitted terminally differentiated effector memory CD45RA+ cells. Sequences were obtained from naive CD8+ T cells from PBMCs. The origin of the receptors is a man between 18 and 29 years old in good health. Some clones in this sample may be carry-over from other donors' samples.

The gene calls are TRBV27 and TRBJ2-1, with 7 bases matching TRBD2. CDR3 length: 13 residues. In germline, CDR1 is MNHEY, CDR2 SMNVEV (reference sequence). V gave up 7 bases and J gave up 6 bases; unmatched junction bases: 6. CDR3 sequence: CASTRGGPNEQFF. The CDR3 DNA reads TGTGCCAGCACAAGGGGAGGGCCCAATGAGCAGTTCTTC.

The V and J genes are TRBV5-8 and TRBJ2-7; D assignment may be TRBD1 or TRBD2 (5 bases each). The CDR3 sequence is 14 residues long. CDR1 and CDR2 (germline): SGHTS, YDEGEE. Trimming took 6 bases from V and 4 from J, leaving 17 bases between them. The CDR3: CASTVGGGLYEQYF. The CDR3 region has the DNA TGTGCCAGCACCGTGGGTGGGGGATTATACGAGCAGTACTTC.

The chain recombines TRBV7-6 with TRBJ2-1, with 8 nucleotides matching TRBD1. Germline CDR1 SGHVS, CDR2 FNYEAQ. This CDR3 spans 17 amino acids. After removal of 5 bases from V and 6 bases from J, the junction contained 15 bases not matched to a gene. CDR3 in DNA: TGTGCCAGCAGCACCATAAGGACAGGGCGGGATACCAATGAGCAGTTCTTC. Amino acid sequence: CASSTIRTGRDTNEQFF.

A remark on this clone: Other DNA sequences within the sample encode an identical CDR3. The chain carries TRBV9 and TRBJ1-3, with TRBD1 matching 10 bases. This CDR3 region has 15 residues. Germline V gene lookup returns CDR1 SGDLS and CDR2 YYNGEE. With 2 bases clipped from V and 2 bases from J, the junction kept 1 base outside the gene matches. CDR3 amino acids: CASSVGQGTGNTIYF. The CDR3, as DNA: TGTGCCAGCAGCGTGGGACAGGGGACTGGAAACACCATATATTTT.

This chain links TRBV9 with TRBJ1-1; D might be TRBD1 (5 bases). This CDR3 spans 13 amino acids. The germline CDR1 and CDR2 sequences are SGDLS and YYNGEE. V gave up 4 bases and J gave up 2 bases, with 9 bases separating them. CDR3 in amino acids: CASSLQGNTEAFF. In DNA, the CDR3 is TGTGCCAGCAGCCTCCAGGGCAACACTGAAGCTTTCTTT.

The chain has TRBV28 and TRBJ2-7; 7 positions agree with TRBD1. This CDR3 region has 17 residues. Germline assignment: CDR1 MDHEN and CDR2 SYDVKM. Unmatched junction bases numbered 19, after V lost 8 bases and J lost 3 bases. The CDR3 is CASSTGTEASASYEQYF. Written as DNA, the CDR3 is TGTGCCAGCTCAACGGGGACAGAGGCATCAGCTAGCTACGAGCAGTACTTC.

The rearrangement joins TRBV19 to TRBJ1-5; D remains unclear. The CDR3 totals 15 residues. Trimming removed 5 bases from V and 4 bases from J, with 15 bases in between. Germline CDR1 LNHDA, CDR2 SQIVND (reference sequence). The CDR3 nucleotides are TGTGCCAGTAGTCCGCCTTGGGTGCGTAATCAGCCCCAGCATTTT. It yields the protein CASSPPWVRNQPQHF.

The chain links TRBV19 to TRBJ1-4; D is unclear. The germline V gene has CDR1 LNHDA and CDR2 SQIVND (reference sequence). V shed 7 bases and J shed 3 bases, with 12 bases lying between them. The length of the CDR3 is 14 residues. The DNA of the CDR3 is TGTGCCAGTAATCCACGGGTAGCTAATGAAAAACTGTTTTTT. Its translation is CASNPRVANEKLFF. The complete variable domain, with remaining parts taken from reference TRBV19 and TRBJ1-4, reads DGGITQSPKYLFRKEGQNVTLSCEQNLNHDAMYWYRQDPGQGLRLIYYSQIVNDFQKGDIAEGYSVSREKKESFPLTVTSAQKNPTAFYLCASNPRVANEKLFFGSGTQLSVL.

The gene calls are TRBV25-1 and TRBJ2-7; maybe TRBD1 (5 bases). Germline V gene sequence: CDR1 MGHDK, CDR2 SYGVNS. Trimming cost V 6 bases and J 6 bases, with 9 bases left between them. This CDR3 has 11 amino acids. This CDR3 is CASSQGPEQYF. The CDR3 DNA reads TGTGCCAGCAGCCAGGGCCCCGAGCAGTACTTC.

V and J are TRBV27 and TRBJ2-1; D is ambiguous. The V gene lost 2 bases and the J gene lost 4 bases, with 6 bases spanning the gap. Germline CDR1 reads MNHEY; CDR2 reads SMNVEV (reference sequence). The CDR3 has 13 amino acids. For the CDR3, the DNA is TGTGCCAGCAGTTTAGTCAGGTACAATGAGCAGTTCTTC. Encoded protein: CASSLVRYNEQFF.

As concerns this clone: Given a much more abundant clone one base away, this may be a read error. The CDR3 protein is CASSLGTYEQYF. The CDR3 DNA reads as TGTGCCAGCAGCTTAGGGACCTACGAGCAGTACTTC. This chain connects TRBV11-3 to TRBJ2-7; D gene uncertain. The CDR3 contains 12 residues. V lost 1 base, J lost 2 bases, and 3 bases lay in between. CDR1 is SGHNT, CDR2 YENEEA, per germline.

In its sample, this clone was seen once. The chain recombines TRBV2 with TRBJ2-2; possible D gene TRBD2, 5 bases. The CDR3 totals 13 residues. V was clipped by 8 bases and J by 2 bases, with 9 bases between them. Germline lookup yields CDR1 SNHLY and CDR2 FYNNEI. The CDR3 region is CASEGLNTGELFF. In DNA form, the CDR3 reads TGTGCCAGCGAGGGTTTAAACACCGGGGAGCTGTTTTTT.

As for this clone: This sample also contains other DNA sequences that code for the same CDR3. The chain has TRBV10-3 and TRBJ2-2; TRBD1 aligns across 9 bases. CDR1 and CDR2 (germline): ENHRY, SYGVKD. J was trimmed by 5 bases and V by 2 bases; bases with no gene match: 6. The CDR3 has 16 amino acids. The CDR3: CAISETGGAGTGELFF. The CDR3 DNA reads TGTGCCATCAGTGAGACAGGGGGCGCTGGAACCGGGGAGCTGTTTTTT.

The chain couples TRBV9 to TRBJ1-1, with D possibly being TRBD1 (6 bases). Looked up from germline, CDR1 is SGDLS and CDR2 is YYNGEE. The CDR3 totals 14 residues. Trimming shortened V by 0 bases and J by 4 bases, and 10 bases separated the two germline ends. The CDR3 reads CASSVEPGATEAFF. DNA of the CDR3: TGTGCCAGCAGCGTAGAACCAGGGGCCACTGAAGCTTTCTTT.

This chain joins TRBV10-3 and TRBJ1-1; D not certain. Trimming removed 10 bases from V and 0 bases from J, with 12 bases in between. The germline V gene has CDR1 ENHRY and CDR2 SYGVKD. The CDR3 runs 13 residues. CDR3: CATEAVLNTEAFF. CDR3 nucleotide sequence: TGTGCCACGGAGGCAGTACTGAACACTGAAGCTTTCTTT.

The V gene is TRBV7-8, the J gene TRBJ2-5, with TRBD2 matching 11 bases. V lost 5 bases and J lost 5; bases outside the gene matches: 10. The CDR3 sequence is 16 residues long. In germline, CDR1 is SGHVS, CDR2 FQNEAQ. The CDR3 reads CASSLLSGRASETQYF. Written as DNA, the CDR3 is TGTGCCAGCAGCCTCCTTAGCGGGAGGGCTTCGGAGACCCAGTACTTC.

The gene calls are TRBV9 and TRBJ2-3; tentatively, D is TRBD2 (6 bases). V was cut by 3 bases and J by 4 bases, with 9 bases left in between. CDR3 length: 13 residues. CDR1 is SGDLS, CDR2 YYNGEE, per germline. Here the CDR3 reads CASSDSGADTQYF. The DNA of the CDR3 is TGTGCCAGCAGCGACTCGGGGGCAGATACGCAGTATTTT.

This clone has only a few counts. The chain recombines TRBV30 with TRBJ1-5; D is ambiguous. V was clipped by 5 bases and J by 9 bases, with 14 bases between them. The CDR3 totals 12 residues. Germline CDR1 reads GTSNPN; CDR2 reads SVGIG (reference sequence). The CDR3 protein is CAWGEGARPQHF. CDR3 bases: TGTGCCTGGGGGGAAGGCGCGCGGCCCCAGCATTTT. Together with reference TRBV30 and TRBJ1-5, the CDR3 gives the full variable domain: SQTIHQWPATLVQPVGSPLSLECTVEGTSNPNLYWYRQAAGRGLQLLFYSVGIGQISSEVPQNLSASRPQDRQFILSSKKLLLSDSGFYLCAWGEGARPQHFGDGTRLSIL.

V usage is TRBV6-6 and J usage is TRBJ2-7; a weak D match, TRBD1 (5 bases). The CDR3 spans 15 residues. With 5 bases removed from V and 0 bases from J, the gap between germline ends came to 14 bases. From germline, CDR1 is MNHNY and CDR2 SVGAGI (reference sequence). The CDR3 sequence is CASSHHGQDSYEQYF. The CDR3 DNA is TGTGCCAGCAGTCACCACGGACAAGACTCCTACGAGCAGTACTTC.

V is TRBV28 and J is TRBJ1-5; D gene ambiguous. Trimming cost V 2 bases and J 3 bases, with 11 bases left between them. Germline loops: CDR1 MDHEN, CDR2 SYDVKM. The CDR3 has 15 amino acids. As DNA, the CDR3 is TGTGCCAGCAGTTTAGTAGGGTCGGCCAATCAGCCCCAGCATTTT. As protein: CASSLVGSANQPQHF.